Each of the 14 T cell receptor beta chains below was sequenced from the same sample in a study of Ad26.COV2.S vaccination and SARS-CoV-2 variants. Some clones are missing from TCRdb's copy, which holds only in-frame ones; the method was immunoSEQ multiplex PCR. The sample shows 500,000 or so clones, approximately 89% of them seen only once. Treatment in this sample: over 15 received Ad26.COV2.S at low or high dose, single or two shots; several received placebo; per-sample allocation not given. Sampling occurred on day 63 after the first vaccine or placebo injection. Sequencing used peripheral blood, obtained in a trial of Ad26.COV2.S vaccine versus placebo. The receptors derive from a person aged 18-65 years who received the Ad26.COV2.S COVID-19 vaccine or a placebo.

This clone has a single count. The genes are TRBV7-2 and TRBJ1-2; unclear D gene. Trimming shortened V by 7 bases and J by 4 bases, and 13 bases separated the two germline ends. The germline V gene encodes CDR1 SGHTA and CDR2 FQGNSA. The CDR3 is 13 amino acids. CDR3 residues: CASTQELIYGYTF. CDR3 in DNA: TGTGCCAGCACCCAGGAGCTCATCTATGGCTACACCTTC.

This clone was seen only once. The rearrangement joins TRBV6-6 to TRBJ2-2; unclear D gene. V lost 11 bases to trimming and J lost 6 bases, with 16 bases between them. In germline, CDR1 is MNHNY, CDR2 SVGAGI (reference sequence). CDR3 size: 13 residues. The CDR3 reads CAGRLEEAGELFF. In DNA, the CDR3 is TGTGCCGGCCGGTTGGAAGAGGCCGGGGAGCTGTTTTTT.

CDR3 residues: CASSFGQTNTEAFF. Here the CDR3 DNA reads TGTGCCAGCAGCTTTGGACAGACGAACACTGAAGCTTTCTTT. This chain connects TRBV7-9 to TRBJ1-1; a possible D gene is TRBD1 (6 bases). V gave up 3 bases and J gave up 1 base, with 9 bases separating them. The CDR3 extends over 14 amino acids. CDR1 and CDR2 from the germline V gene are SEHNR and FQNEAQ (reference sequence).

V usage is TRBV12-3 or TRBV12-4 and J usage is TRBJ1-6; D not certain. The CDR3 loop spans 12 amino acids. Trimming took off 5 bases at V and 7 bases at J, with 6 bases between the two ends. In nucleotides, the CDR3 is TGTGCCAGCAGTGCAGCGAATTCACCCCTCCACTTT. This gives the protein CASSAANSPLHF.

J is TRBJ1-5 and V is TRBV9; D possibly corresponds to TRBD1 (5 bases). This CDR3 has 14 residues. V was trimmed by 3 bases and J by 6 bases, leaving 13 bases between them. CDR1 and CDR2 (germline): SGDLS, YYNGEE. The CDR3 DNA is TGTGCCAGCAGCGAGGAGCAGGGCGGTCAGCCCCAGCATTTT. Protein sequence: CASSEEQGGQPQHF.

The count of this clone is one. V and J are TRBV2 and TRBJ2-7, with 12 bases identical to TRBD1. The CDR3 contains 14 residues. CDR1 is SNHLY, CDR2 FYNNEI, per germline. V shed 7 bases and J 4 bases; nucleotides not matched to a gene: 5. The CDR3 sequence: CASTGTGGYYEQYF. The CDR3 DNA reads TGTGCCAGCACTGGGACAGGGGGCTATTACGAGCAGTACTTC.

CDR3 loop: CASSWDGSSYNEQFF. CDR3 in DNA: TGTGCCAGCAGTTGGGACGGCAGCTCCTACAATGAGCAGTTCTTC. This chain connects TRBV2 to TRBJ2-1; D is perhaps TRBD1 or TRBD2 (5 bases each). V lost 5 bases and J 0 bases, leaving 11 bases between the germline ends. CDR1 SNHLY and CDR2 FYNNEI come from the germline V gene. The CDR3 covers 15 residues.

The V gene is TRBV6-5, the J gene TRBJ2-2; 8 bases agree with TRBD2. Germline V gene lookup returns CDR1 MNHEY and CDR2 SVGAGI. The CDR3 has 15 residues. The J segment lost 4 bases and the V segment lost 8 bases, leaving 9 bases of the junction unmatched. DNA for the CDR3: TGTGCCAGCCATCAGGTAGCGGGACGCACCGGGGAGCTGTTTTTT. It is translated as CASHQVAGRTGELFF.

CDR3 amino acids: CASSLSGTADTQYF. Written as DNA, the CDR3 is TGTGCCAGCAGCCTCTCCGGGACAGCGGATACGCAGTATTTT. The chain couples TRBV4-2 to TRBJ2-3; 7 positions match TRBD1. CDR3 size: 14 residues. J lost 6 bases, V lost 4 bases, and 7 bases had no gene match. CDR1 is LGHNA and CDR2 is YNFKEQ in the germline V gene.

The rearrangement links TRBV7-9 to TRBJ1-1; 8 bases match TRBD1. The trim removed 4 bases at V and 0 bases at J, leaving 10 bases unmatched. The germline V gene has CDR1 SEHNR and CDR2 FQNEAQ (reference sequence). The CDR3 has 17 residues. The CDR3, as DNA: TGTGCCAGCAGCTCGTTTAGGTGGACAGGGCTGAACACTGAAGCTTTCTTT. Amino acid sequence: CASSSFRWTGLNTEAFF.

J is TRBJ2-3 and V is TRBV5-1; 11 positions match TRBD2. J lost 4 bases, V lost 0 bases, and 1 base had no gene match. CDR1 SGHRS and CDR2 YFSETQ come from the germline V gene. The CDR3 has 15 amino acids. The CDR3: CASSLVSGRADTQYF. The CDR3 DNA follows: TGCGCCAGCAGCTTGGTTAGCGGGAGGGCAGATACGCAGTATTTT. Filled out from reference TRBV5-1 and TRBJ2-3, the complete variable domain reads KAGVTQTPRYLIKTRGQQVTLSCSPISGHRSVSWYQQTPGQGLQFLFEYFSETQRNKGNFPGRFSGRQFSNSRSEMNVSTLELGDSALYLCASSLVSGRADTQYFGPGTRLTVL.

V usage is TRBV7-2 and J usage is TRBJ1-1, with D perhaps matching TRBD1 (5 bases). The CDR3 is 14 residues long. Germline loops: CDR1 SGHTA, CDR2 FQGNSA. Deletions cut 5 bases from V and 5 bases from J, with 15 bases between. This CDR3 is CASSLGAGKTEAFF. The CDR3 coding sequence is TGTGCCAGCAGCCTCGGGGCAGGGAAGACTGAAGCTTTCTTT. Full variable domain (missing parts from reference TRBV7-2 and TRBJ1-1): GAGVSQSPSNKVTEKGKDVELRCDPISGHTALYWYRQSLGQGLEFLIYFQGNSAPDKSGLPSDRFSAERTGGSVSTLTIQRTQQEDSAVYLCASSLGAGKTEAFFGQGTRLTVV.

The rearrangement links TRBV28 to TRBJ1-1; D is ambiguous. CDR1 MDHEN and CDR2 SYDVKM come from the germline V gene. Deletions cut 5 bases from V and 2 bases from J, with 21 bases between. This CDR3 spans 17 amino acids. DNA for the CDR3: TGTGCCAGCAGTACACCCCTCGCGTCAGATCTAAACACTGAAGCTTTCTTT. As protein: CASSTPLASDLNTEAFF.

The CDR3 loop is CASSYQIWSYGYTF. CDR3 sequence (DNA): TGTGCCAGCAGCTACCAGATTTGGAGCTATGGCTACACCTTC. The chain recombines TRBV7-8 with TRBJ1-2; D not resolved. Germline V gives CDR1 SGHVS, CDR2 FQNEAQ. The CDR3 extends over 14 amino acids. The V end was cut by 4 bases, the J end by 4 bases, with 13 bases between.